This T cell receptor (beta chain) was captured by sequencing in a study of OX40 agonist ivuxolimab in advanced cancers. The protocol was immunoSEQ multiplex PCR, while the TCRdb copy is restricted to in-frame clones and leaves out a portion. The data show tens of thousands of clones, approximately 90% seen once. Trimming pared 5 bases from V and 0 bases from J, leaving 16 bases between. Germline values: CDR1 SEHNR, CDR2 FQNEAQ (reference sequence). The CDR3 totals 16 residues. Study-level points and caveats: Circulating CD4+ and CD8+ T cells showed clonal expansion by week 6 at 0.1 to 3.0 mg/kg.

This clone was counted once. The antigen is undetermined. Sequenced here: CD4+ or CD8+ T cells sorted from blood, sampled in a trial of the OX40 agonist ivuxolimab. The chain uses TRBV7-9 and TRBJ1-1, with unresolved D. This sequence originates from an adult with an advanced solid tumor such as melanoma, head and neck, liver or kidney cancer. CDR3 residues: CASSLAQEIMNTEAFF. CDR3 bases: TGTGCCAGCAGCCTCGCCCAAGAAATTATGAACACTGAAGCTTTCTTT.